This entry describes one T cell receptor beta chain. The antigen remains undetermined. A read error may be the cause here, since a much bigger clone is one base away. The data were obtained in a study of glioma-infiltrating T cells. Points from the study as a whole: Tissue and blood shared very few CDR3 sequences. Non-neoplastic patients had below-expected tissue-blood divergence, while all gliomas exceeded expectation.

Using RNA template, CDR3s of TCR alpha and beta were amplified with iRepertoire arm-PCR. Tissue mRNA or PBMC total RNA, 100-400 ng, went into one-step reverse transcription and amplification. TCRdb itself ran the multiplex PCR reads through MiXCR, one entry per CDR3 protein. In the table there are some 190,000 distinct CDR3 sequences, more than 30% of which are singletons. The length of the CDR3 is 17 residues. Trimming removed 3 bases from V and 6 bases from J; junction bases left unmatched: 13. The germline V gene has CDR1 MGHRA and CDR2 YSYEKL. V usage is TRBV4-1 and J usage is TRBJ2-1, with TRBD2 matching over 8 bases. The sequenced sample was glioma tissue, nonneoplastic brain tissue, or PBMCs (not recorded which). The sequence was collected from a human donor with low-grade glioma or glioblastoma, undergoing nonglioma brain surgery, or in good health (not recorded which). The CDR3 region is CASSHNLPGLVGNEQFF. The CDR3 bases are TGCGCCAGCAGCCACAACCTCCCGGGACTAGTAGGCAATGAGCAGTTCTTC.